This entry lists 13 T cell receptor beta chains sequenced from one sample in a study of T cells in Graves' hyperthyroidism and ophthalmopathy. It was RNA transcripts that yielded the amplified TCR beta CDR3 regions. A first-round RT-PCR of the TCR CDR3 used the HTBI primer set. TCRdb recomputed calls from the multiplex PCR reads with MiXCR, one row per CDR3 protein. This sample yields about 570,000 distinct CDR3 sequences, of which about half are seen a single time; 15% to 20% belongs to the top ten. Sequenced sample: peripheral blood or thyroid tissue (not recorded which). The receptors come from an adult woman with Graves' disease, either hyperthyroidism or ophthalmopathy (not recorded which).

This chain connects TRBV3-1 to TRBJ1-5; D might be TRBD1 (5 bases). The CDR3 consists of 15 residues. Trimming removed 1 base at V and 9 bases at J, with 16 bases between. Germline CDR1 reads LGHDT; CDR2 reads YNNKEL (reference sequence). The CDR3 DNA reads as TGTGCCAGCAGCCAAGGGTGGAAGGGGCCGGGGCCCCAGCATTTT. Its translation: CASSQGWKGPGPQHF.

The chain joins TRBV9 to TRBJ2-5, with D perhaps being TRBD1 or TRBD2 (5 bases each). Trimming left V 3 bases short and J 3 bases short, with 9 bases between. The CDR3 consists of 13 residues. Germline V gene data show CDR1 as SGDLS and CDR2 as YYNGEE. The CDR3 region has the DNA TGTGCCAGCAGCGCGGGACGGAAAGAGACCCAGTACTTC. This gives the protein CASSAGRKETQYF.

J is TRBJ2-7 and V is TRBV5-1; D is possibly TRBD1 or TRBD2 (5 bases each). V dropped 4 bases and J dropped 5 bases, with 13 bases sitting between them. CDR3 length: 13 amino acids. CDR1 SGHRS and CDR2 YFSETQ come from the germline V gene. Here the CDR3 reads CASSKLGRHEQYF. In nucleotides, the CDR3 is TGCGCCAGCAGCAAACTGGGACGGCACGAGCAGTACTTC.

This clonotype was observed at least ten times. The chain couples TRBV7-9 to TRBJ1-3, with 7 positions matching TRBD1. Germline V gene sequence: CDR1 SEHNR, CDR2 FQNEAQ (reference sequence). The CDR3 consists of 15 residues. V lost 4 bases to trimming and J lost 2 bases; unmatched junction nucleotides: 5. Written as DNA, the CDR3 is TGTGCCAGCAGCTCCCAGGGGGGGGCTGGAAACACCATATATTTT. It specifies CASSSQGGAGNTIYF. Full variable domain (remainder filled in from reference TRBV7-9 and TRBJ1-3): DTGVSQNPRHKITKRGQNVTFRCDPISEHNRLYWYRQTLGQGPEFLTYFQNEAQLEKSRLLSDRFSAERPKGSFSTLEIQRTEQGDSAMYLCASSSQGGAGNTIYFGEGSWLTVV.

This clonotype was counted only a few times. A much larger clone sits a single nucleotide away, making a read error possible. The chain uses TRBV6-5 and TRBJ1-3, with 7 bases matching TRBD1. V trimming: 8 bases; J trimming: 2 bases; junction bases outside the gene matches: 6. The CDR3 spans 14 residues. Per the germline V gene, CDR1 is MNHEY and CDR2 is SVGAGI. In nucleotides, the CDR3 is TGTGCCAGCTCCCGGGGGACAGCTGGAAACACCATATATTTT. It yields the protein CASSRGTAGNTIYF.

The chain recombines TRBV28 with TRBJ1-4, with 7 nucleotides matching TRBD1. J was trimmed by 4 bases and V by 2 bases; bases with no gene match: 7. The CDR3 contains 16 residues. CDR1 MDHEN and CDR2 SYDVKM come from the germline V gene. CDR3 DNA sequence: TGTGCCAGCAGTTTACAGGATCCAGGGGGTAATGAAAAACTGTTTTTT. Its protein product is CASSLQDPGGNEKLFF.

This clonotype was observed at least ten times. V usage is TRBV28 and J usage is TRBJ1-1; D is ambiguous. Germline CDR1 is MDHEN and CDR2 is SYDVKM. Trimming took off 7 bases at V and 11 bases at J, with 5 bases between the two ends. CDR3 length equals 8 residues. The CDR3: CASKKAFF. The CDR3, as DNA: TGTGCCAGCAAGAAGGCTTTCTTT.

The CDR3 sequence: CASMHWGNTEAFF. The CDR3, as DNA: TGTGCCAGCATGCACTGGGGAAACACTGAAGCTTTCTTT. V usage is TRBV7-9 and J usage is TRBJ1-1; D is uncertain. The CDR3 runs 13 residues. V lost 7 bases and J 2 bases, leaving 11 bases between the germline ends. CDR1 and CDR2 from the germline V gene are SEHNR and FQNEAQ (reference sequence). Combining the CDR3 with reference TRBV7-9 and TRBJ1-1 gives the whole variable domain DTGVSQNPRHKITKRGQNVTFRCDPISEHNRLYWYRQTLGQGPEFLTYFQNEAQLEKSRLLSDRFSAERPKGSFSTLEIQRTEQGDSAMYLCASMHWGNTEAFFGQGTRLTVV.

This clonotype showed up just a few times. The chain is built from TRBV7-8 and TRBJ2-1; D gene unclear. The CDR3 length is 11 residues. Trimming stripped 6 bases from V and 10 bases from J, with 10 bases between. The germline CDR1 and CDR2 sequences are SGHVS and FQNEAQ. The CDR3 DNA reads as TGTGCCAGCAGAACGGGCGGCGAGCAGTTCTTC. Translation gives CASRTGGEQFF.

The count of this clonotype is one. The J gene is TRBJ1-6, the V gene TRBV5-1; unclear D gene. CDR1 and CDR2 (germline): SGHRS, YFSETQ. This CDR3 has 13 residues. Between the trimmed V and J ends, which lost 4 bases and 8 bases, there was a span of 10 bases. The CDR3 protein is CASSPAGDSPLHF. DNA for the CDR3: TGCGCCAGCAGCCCTGCGGGAGATTCACCCCTCCACTTT.

This clonotype was seen many times. The chain links TRBV27 to TRBJ1-4; TRBD1 aligns across 7 bases. The germline gives CDR1 MNHEY, CDR2 SMNVEV (reference sequence). V was pared by 8 bases and J by 8 bases, with 5 bases of the junction left unmatched. The CDR3 has 12 amino acids. The CDR3 loop reads CASRKTGEKLFF. The CDR3 DNA reads as TGTGCCAGCCGCAAGACAGGGGAAAAACTGTTTTTT.

This clonotype was observed a few times. CDR3 loop: CASSSLGGQLQETQYF. The DNA of the CDR3 is TGTGCCAGCAGTTCCCTCGGTGGGCAGCTCCAAGAGACCCAGTACTTC. This chain uses TRBV28 with TRBJ2-5, with unresolved D. Deletions cut 4 bases from V and 1 base from J, with 16 bases between. This CDR3 comprises 16 residues. Per germline, CDR1 MDHEN and CDR2 SYDVKM.

The gene calls are TRBV7-9 and TRBJ2-5; D remains ambiguous. CDR1 and CDR2 (germline): SEHNR, FQNEAQ (reference sequence). Trimming shortened V by 6 bases and J by 5 bases, and 16 bases separated the two germline ends. The CDR3 runs 14 residues. CDR3 amino acids: CASSARTGRETQYF. The CDR3, as DNA: TGTGCCAGCAGTGCTAGGACCGGGCGCGAGACCCAGTACTTC.